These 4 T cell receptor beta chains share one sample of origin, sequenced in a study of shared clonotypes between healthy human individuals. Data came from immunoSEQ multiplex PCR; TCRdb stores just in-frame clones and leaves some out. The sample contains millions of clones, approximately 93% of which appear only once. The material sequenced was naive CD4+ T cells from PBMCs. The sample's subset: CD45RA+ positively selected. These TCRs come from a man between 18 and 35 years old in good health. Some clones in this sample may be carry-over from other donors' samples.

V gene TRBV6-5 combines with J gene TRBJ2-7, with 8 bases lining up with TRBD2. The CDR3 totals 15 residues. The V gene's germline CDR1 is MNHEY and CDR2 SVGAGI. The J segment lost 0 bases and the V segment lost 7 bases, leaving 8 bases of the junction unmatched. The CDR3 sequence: CASTPGGRGSYEQYF. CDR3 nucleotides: TGTGCCAGCACCCCGGGGGGGAGGGGCTCCTACGAGCAGTACTTC.

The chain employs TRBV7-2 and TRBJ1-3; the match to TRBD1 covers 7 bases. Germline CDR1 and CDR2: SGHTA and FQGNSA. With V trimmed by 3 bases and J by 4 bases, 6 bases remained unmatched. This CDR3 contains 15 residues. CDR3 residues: CASSFSGTEGNTIYF. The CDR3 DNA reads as TGTGCCAGCAGCTTCTCAGGGACAGAAGGAAACACCATATATTTT.

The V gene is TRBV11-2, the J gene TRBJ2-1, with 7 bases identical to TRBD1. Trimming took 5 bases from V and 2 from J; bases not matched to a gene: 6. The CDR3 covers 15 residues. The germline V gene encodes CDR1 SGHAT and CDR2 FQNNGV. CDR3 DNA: TGTGCCAGCAGCCCCCGACAGGGCACCTACAATGAGCAGTTCTTC. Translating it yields CASSPRQGTYNEQFF.

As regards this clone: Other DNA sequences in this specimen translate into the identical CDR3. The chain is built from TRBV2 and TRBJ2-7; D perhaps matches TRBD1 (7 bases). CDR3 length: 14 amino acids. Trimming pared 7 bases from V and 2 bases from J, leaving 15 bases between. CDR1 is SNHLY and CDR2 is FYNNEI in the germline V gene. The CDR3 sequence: CASKGQGGPYEQYF. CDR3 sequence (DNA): TGTGCCAGCAAGGGGCAGGGGGGCCCCTACGAGCAGTACTTC. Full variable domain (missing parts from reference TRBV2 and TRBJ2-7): EPEVTQTPSHQVTQMGQEVILRCVPISNHLYFYWYRQILGQKVEFLVSFYNNEISEKSEIFDDQFSVERPDGSNFTLKIRSTKLEDSAMYFCASKGQGGPYEQYFGPGTRLTVT.